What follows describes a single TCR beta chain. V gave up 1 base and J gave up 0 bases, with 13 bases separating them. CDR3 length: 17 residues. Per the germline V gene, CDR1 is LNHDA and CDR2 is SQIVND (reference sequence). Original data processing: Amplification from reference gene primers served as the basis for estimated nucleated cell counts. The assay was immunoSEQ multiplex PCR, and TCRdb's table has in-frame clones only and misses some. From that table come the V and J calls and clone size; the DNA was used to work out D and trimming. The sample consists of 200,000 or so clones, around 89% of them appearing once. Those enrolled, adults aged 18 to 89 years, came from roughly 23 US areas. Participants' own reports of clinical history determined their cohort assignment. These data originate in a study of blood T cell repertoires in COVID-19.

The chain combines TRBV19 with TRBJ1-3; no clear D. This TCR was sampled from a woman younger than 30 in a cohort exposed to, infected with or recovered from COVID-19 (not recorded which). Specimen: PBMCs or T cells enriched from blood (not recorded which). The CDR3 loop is CASSIGTDLFSGNTIYF. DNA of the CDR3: TGTGCCAGTAGTATAGGCACGGACTTATTCTCTGGAAACACCATATATTTT.